The 26 T cell receptor beta chains listed next were all sequenced from one sample in a study of cytomegalovirus exposure and HLA in healthy donors. Sequencing used immunoSEQ multiplex PCR; TCRdb keeps in-frame clones, though not all of them. The profile covers 80,000 to 100,000 clones, with around 88% appearing a single time and roughly 3.7% taken by the ten largest. Sequencing used PBMCs. All receptors derive from a woman in her twenties or thirties in good health and CMV-seronegative.

The rearrangement links TRBV29-1 to TRBJ2-7; 10 bases match TRBD1. V lost 3 bases to trimming and J lost 6 bases; unmatched junction nucleotides: 11. The CDR3 runs 15 residues. Looked up from germline, CDR1 is SQVTM and CDR2 is ANQGSEA. In DNA, the CDR3 is TGCAGCGTTGACGGGGGGACAGGGGAGTTCTCCGAGCAGTACTTC. It translates to CSVDGGTGEFSEQYF.

The V gene is TRBV27, the J gene TRBJ2-5; maybe TRBD2 (5 bases). The tail of the sequence fits TRBJ2-7 better, so the J call may be wrong. CDR3 size: 14 residues. Germline V lookup: CDR1 MNHEY, CDR2 SMNVEV (reference sequence). This CDR3 reads CASSDSLGRAEQYF. In nucleotides, the CDR3 is TGTGCCAGCAGCGACTCCCTAGGGCGGGCCGAGCAGTACTTC.

The V and J genes are TRBV21-1 and TRBJ1-2. TRBV21-1 is a pseudogene segment. The CDR3 is 17 residues long. CDR3 protein: CASSKALEGEGRFGYTF. The CDR3 DNA reads TGTGCCAGCAGCAAAGCGCTTGAGGGGGAGGGCCGGTTCGGCTACACCTTC.

The chain carries TRBV18 and TRBJ1-1, with a possible D match to TRBD1 (6 bases). Germline-derived CDR1 and CDR2 are KGHSH and LQKENI. Trimming took off 3 bases at V and 2 bases at J, with 10 bases between the two ends. CDR3 length: 14 amino acids. The CDR3 here is CASSPQGSNTEAFF. DNA for the CDR3: TGTGCCAGCTCACCTCAGGGGAGTAACACTGAAGCTTTCTTT.

V is TRBV18 and J is TRBJ1-1; D not certain. The ends were cut back, 4 bases at V and 0 bases at J, with 6 bases in the middle. The germline gives CDR1 KGHSH, CDR2 LQKENI. This CDR3 spans 13 amino acids. DNA for the CDR3: TGTGCCAGCTCACTTGAGGTGAACACTGAAGCTTTCTTT. It yields the protein CASSLEVNTEAFF.

The chain has TRBV5-1 and TRBJ1-6; 8 bases fit TRBD1. The length of the CDR3 is 14 residues. In germline, CDR1 is SGHRS, CDR2 YFSETQ. After removal of 5 bases from V and 7 bases from J, the junction contained 5 bases not matched to a gene. CDR3 in DNA: TGCGCCAGCAGTTTCGACAGGGGCAATTCACCCCTCCACTTT. It encodes CASSFDRGNSPLHF.

This clone was seen only a few times. The chain employs TRBV28 and TRBJ1-3; TRBD1 matches at 11 bases. The CDR3 length is 15 residues. Losses at the gene ends were 2 bases for V and 10 bases for J; bases not matched to a gene: 7. CDR1 and CDR2 from the germline V gene are MDHEN and SYDVKM. In DNA form, the CDR3 reads TGTGCCAGCAGTTTACCCGGGACAGGGGGAGCGACCATATATTTT. Translated, it gives CASSLPGTGGATIYF.

This chain links TRBV21-1 with TRBJ2-3; TRBD2 is taken as the D call from the table, unchecked against the DNA. TRBV21-1 is designated a pseudogene. The CDR3 has 13 amino acids. The CDR3 coding sequence is TGTGCCAGCAGATGTTTGCGGACAGATACGCAGTATTTT. It yields the protein CASRCLRTDTQYF.

The chain combines TRBV9 with TRBJ1-1; D uncertain. CDR3 length: 13 amino acids. With 4 bases removed from V and 5 bases from J, the gap between germline ends came to 12 bases. Germline CDR1 and CDR2: SGDLS and YYNGEE. The CDR3 DNA reads TGTGCCAGCAGCCTAGACGCGGGGACTGAAGCTTTCTTT. Its translation is CASSLDAGTEAFF.

The chain couples TRBV29-1 to TRBJ2-5; 7 bases are shared with TRBD1. Losses at the gene ends were 7 bases for V and 6 bases for J; bases not matched to a gene: 14. Germline lookup yields CDR1 SQVTM and CDR2 ANQGSEA. The CDR3 contains 14 residues. The CDR3 sequence is CSAPPVTGSQTQYF. In DNA, the CDR3 is TGCAGCGCTCCCCCCGTGACAGGGTCTCAGACCCAGTACTTC.

The chain recombines TRBV2 with TRBJ2-5; 10 bases are shared with TRBD1. Looked up from germline, CDR1 is SNHLY and CDR2 is FYNNEI. There are 15 residues in the CDR3. V lost 6 bases to trimming and J lost 5 bases; unmatched junction nucleotides: 9. CDR3 sequence reads: CASSGTGVFTETQYF. In DNA form, the CDR3 reads TGTGCCAGCAGCGGGACAGGGGTCTTTACGGAGACCCAGTACTTC.

The chain joins TRBV2 to TRBJ2-3; a possible D gene is TRBD2 (6 bases). The CDR3 contains 15 residues. Germline V gives CDR1 SNHLY, CDR2 FYNNEI. V lost 6 bases and J lost 1, with 14 bases in between. Here the CDR3 reads CASRGGSWGTDTQYF. For the CDR3, the DNA is TGTGCCAGCAGAGGAGGGAGCTGGGGCACAGATACGCAGTATTTT.

The chain employs TRBV7-6 and TRBJ1-3, with TRBD1 matching over 7 bases. This CDR3 is 16 amino acids long. Per germline, CDR1 SGHVS and CDR2 FNYEAQ. J was trimmed by 4 bases and V by 2 bases; bases with no gene match: 8. The CDR3 here is CASSLKPQGGGNTIYF. The DNA for the CDR3 is TGTGCCAGCAGCTTAAAGCCCCAGGGGGGCGGAAACACCATATATTTT.

This chain links TRBV18 with TRBJ1-6; possibly TRBD1 for D (6 bases). Per the germline V gene, CDR1 is KGHSH and CDR2 is LQKENI. V shed 3 bases and J shed 7 bases, with 10 bases lying between them. This CDR3 has 14 amino acids. In nucleotides, the CDR3 is TGTGCCAGCTCACCCAGCGGACAGAATTCACCCCTCCACTTT. Translated: CASSPSGQNSPLHF.

The chain links TRBV2 to TRBJ2-7, with 9 nucleotides matching TRBD2. Germline trimming cut 2 bases from V and 1 base from J; bases unmatched to any gene: 6. Germline V gene lookup returns CDR1 SNHLY and CDR2 FYNNEI. The CDR3 loop spans 16 amino acids. The CDR3 bases are TGTGCCAGCAGTGAAACCCCGGGACTAGCTTCCTACGAGCAGTACTTC. Its translation: CASSETPGLASYEQYF. Combining the CDR3 with reference TRBV2 and TRBJ2-7 gives the whole variable domain EPEVTQTPSHQVTQMGQEVILRCVPISNHLYFYWYRQILGQKVEFLVSFYNNEISEKSEIFDDQFSVERPDGSNFTLKIRSTKLEDSAMYFCASSETPGLASYEQYFGPGTRLTVT.

The gene calls are TRBV7-9 and TRBJ2-7; 11 bases are shared with TRBD2. This CDR3 has 16 amino acids. Losses at the gene ends were 5 bases for V and 1 base for J; bases not matched to a gene: 7. The V gene's germline CDR1 is SEHNR and CDR2 FQNEAQ (reference sequence). CDR3 DNA sequence: TGTGCCAGCAGCCCTCAACTAGCGGGGGCTTCCTACGAGCAGTACTTC. Translated, it gives CASSPQLAGASYEQYF.

The chain has TRBV14 and TRBJ2-7; D possibly corresponds to TRBD2 (6 bases). The CDR3 runs to 18 residues. V was shortened by 0 bases and J by 1 base, with 19 bases between the two germline ends. Germline CDR1 is SGHDN and CDR2 is FVKESK. DNA for the CDR3: TGTGCCAGCAGCCAAGATAGAGTGGGAGGACCTAAGTCCTACGAGCAGTACTTC. Translation: CASSQDRVGGPKSYEQYF.

About this clone itself: One end of the junction is discordant with germline, which a read error may explain. The chain combines TRBV7-3 with TRBJ1-2; a possible D gene is TRBD1 (5 bases). CDR1 is SGHTA and CDR2 is FQGTGA in the germline V gene. The CDR3 extends over 12 amino acids. CDR3 protein: CASSQAGGVVHF. The DNA for the CDR3 is TGTGCCAGCAGTCAAGCCGGGGGAGTCGTCCACTTC. Variable domain in full (rest from reference TRBV7-3 and TRBJ1-2): GAGVSQTPSNKVTEKGKYVELRCDPISGHTALYWYRQSLGQGPEFLIYFQGTGAADDSGLPNDRFFAVRPEGSVSTLKIQRTERGDSAVYLCASSQAGGVVHFGSGTRLTVV.

This chain links TRBV2 with TRBJ1-5, with 9 bases lining up with TRBD1. Germline-derived CDR1 and CDR2 are SNHLY and FYNNEI. V shed 5 bases and J 6 bases; nucleotides not matched to a gene: 11. There are 16 residues in the CDR3. Here the CDR3 reads CASSTGTGLEGQPQHF. The CDR3 region has the DNA TGTGCCAGCAGTACCGGGACAGGGTTGGAAGGTCAGCCCCAGCATTTT.

V is TRBV7-3 and J is TRBJ2-2; D unclear. The V end lost 2 bases, the J end lost 5 bases, and 6 bases lay between the germline ends. The CDR3 loop spans 13 amino acids. Germline V gene lookup returns CDR1 SGHTA and CDR2 FQGTGA. This chain's CDR3 is CASSLLRTGELFF. Written as DNA, the CDR3 is TGTGCCAGCAGCTTACTCCGGACCGGGGAGCTGTTTTTT.

DNA of the CDR3: TGTGCCAGCGGTATCGAGAGGAACACTGAAGCTTTCTTT. It translates to CASGIERNTEAFF. This chain uses TRBV2 with TRBJ1-1; no definite D call. The CDR3 loop spans 13 amino acids. V gave up 8 bases and J gave up 1 base, with 11 bases separating them. From germline, CDR1 is SNHLY and CDR2 FYNNEI. The full variable domain, in which reference TRBV2 and TRBJ1-1 provide the parts outside the CDR3, is EPEVTQTPSHQVTQMGQEVILRCVPISNHLYFYWYRQILGQKVEFLVSFYNNEISEKSEIFDDQFSVERPDGSNFTLKIRSTKLEDSAMYFCASGIERNTEAFFGQGTRLTVV.

V is TRBV2 and J is TRBJ2-5; D is unclear. This CDR3 has 14 residues. Germline CDR1 is SNHLY and CDR2 is FYNNEI. Trimming cost V 3 bases and J 5 bases, with 13 bases left between them. This chain's CDR3 is CASSESGWLETQYF. CDR3 sequence (DNA): TGTGCCAGCAGTGAGTCGGGTTGGTTGGAGACCCAGTACTTC.

A remark on this clone: Distinct nucleotide sequences in the sample also encode this CDR3. V is TRBV9 and J is TRBJ1-2, with TRBD1 as a possible D gene (6 bases). CDR1 and CDR2 (germline): SGDLS, YYNGEE. V was trimmed by 1 base and J by 6 bases, leaving 10 bases between them. CDR3 length equals 13 residues. The CDR3 sequence: CASSVTGSDGYTF. The CDR3 DNA sequence: TGTGCCAGCAGCGTAACAGGGAGTGATGGCTACACCTTC.

This chain uses TRBV5-8 with TRBJ1-1; 8 positions agree with TRBD1. This CDR3 spans 15 amino acids. Losses at the gene ends were 2 bases for V and 1 base for J; bases not matched to a gene: 4. CDR1 SGHTS and CDR2 YDEGEE come from the germline V gene. The CDR3 region has the DNA TGTGCCAGCAGCTTAGACAGGGGAGGGAACACTGAAGCTTTCTTT. Residues: CASSLDRGGNTEAFF.

For the CDR3, the DNA is TGCGCCAGCAGCCAAGATCTAAGCGGAAACACCATATATTTT. This gives the protein CASSQDLSGNTIYF. The chain carries TRBV4-1 and TRBJ1-3, with D uncertain. The CDR3 totals 14 residues. From germline, CDR1 is MGHRA and CDR2 YSYEKL. V was cut by 0 bases and J by 4 bases, with 7 bases left in between.

This chain links TRBV2 with TRBJ2-3; 7 bases fit TRBD1. Germline CDR1 is SNHLY and CDR2 is FYNNEI. There are 15 residues in the CDR3. Trimming cost V 4 bases and J 0 bases; bases outside gene matches: 4. The CDR3 sequence: CASSGGQTSTDTQYF. DNA of the CDR3: TGTGCCAGCAGTGGGGGACAGACTAGCACAGATACGCAGTATTTT.